This TCR beta chain was observed in a study of T cells in Graves' hyperthyroidism and ophthalmopathy. This clonotype has only a few counts. Its specificity is unknown. The CDR3 covers 16 residues. From germline, CDR1 is SGHDT and CDR2 YYEEEE. Trimming took 4 bases from V and 3 from J; bases not matched to a gene: 9. Amplified TCR beta CDR3 regions came from RNA transcripts. An initial round of RT-PCR targeting the TCR CDR3 relied on the HTBI primer set. One entry per CDR3 protein, called by TCRdb with MiXCR from the multiplex PCR reads. The table lists approximately 600,000 distinct CDR3 sequences, about a fifth of them singletons. Study-wide results and caveats: Ophthalmopathy could be told apart from stable hyperthyroidism with a 13 V-J model. Ophthalmopathy got predicted by the model a median around 6.8 months before its onset. Blood samples included most of the expanded thyroid clonotypes exceeding 0.001.

The J gene is TRBJ1-2, the V gene TRBV5-6, with 10 bases matching TRBD1. The sample taken for sequencing was blood. The clonotype originates from a man aged 25 to 40 with Graves' ophthalmopathy. In DNA, the CDR3 is TGTGCCAGCAGCGCACCTCGACAGGGGGCTGACTATGGCTACACCTTC. This codes for CASSAPRQGADYGYTF.